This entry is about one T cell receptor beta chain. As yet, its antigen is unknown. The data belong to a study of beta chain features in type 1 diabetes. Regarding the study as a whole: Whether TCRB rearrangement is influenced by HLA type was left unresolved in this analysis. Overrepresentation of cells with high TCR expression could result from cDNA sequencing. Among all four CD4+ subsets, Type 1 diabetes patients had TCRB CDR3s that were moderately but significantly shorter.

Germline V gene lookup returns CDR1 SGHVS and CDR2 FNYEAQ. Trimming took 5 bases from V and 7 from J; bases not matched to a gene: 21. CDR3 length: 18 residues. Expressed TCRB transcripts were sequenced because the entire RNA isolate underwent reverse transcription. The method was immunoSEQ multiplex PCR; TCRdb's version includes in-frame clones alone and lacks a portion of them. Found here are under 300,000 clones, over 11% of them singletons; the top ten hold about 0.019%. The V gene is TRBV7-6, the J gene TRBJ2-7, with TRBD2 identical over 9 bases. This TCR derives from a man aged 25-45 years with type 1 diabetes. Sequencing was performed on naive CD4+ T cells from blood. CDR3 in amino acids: CASSLSPAGGTPQGEQYF. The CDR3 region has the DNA TGTGCCAGCAGCCTATCCCCGGCGGGAGGGACCCCCCAGGGGGAGCAGTACTTC. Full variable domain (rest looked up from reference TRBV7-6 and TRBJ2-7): GAGVSQSPRYKVTKRGQDVALRCDPISGHVSLYWYRQALGQGPEFLTYFNYEAQQDKSGLPNDRFSAERPEGSISTLTIQRTEQRDSAMYRCASSLSPAGGTPQGEQYFGPGTRLTVT.